The clone carrying this TCR beta chain was detected a few times. Its antigen is as yet unknown. Trimming took off 0 bases at V and 0 bases at J, with 12 bases between the two ends. There are 17 residues in the CDR3. Germline CDR1 reads SGHTA; CDR2 reads FQGNSA. It was from around 18,000 to 910,000 sorted cells, with 10%, 30% or 50% RNA, that naive CD8 libraries came. The authors sorted naive CD8 T cells as CD8+CD4-CCR7+CD45RA+. This sample stems from a study of molecular identifiers for immune sequencing clone quantification. Study background: Sequencing covered four of five parts into which replicate RNA from approximately 20,000 or 100,000 naive CD8 cells was split.

TCRdb processed the PCR reads anew with MiXCR; each CDR3 protein has one entry. Of about 640,000 distinct CDR3 sequences listed, roughly 21% are singletons. Study results and caveats: Jurkat TCR RNA that was spiked in from one cell was reportedly detectable among roughly 1 million naive cells.

The sequencing sample was made of naive CD8+ T cells from blood, with Jurkat cell RNA spiked in. Documented subset: FACS-sorted CD8+CD4-CCR7+CD45RA+ naive T cells. The TCR sequence derives from a human donor in good health. Some libraries in this study had Jurkat cell RNA spiked in. V gene TRBV7-2 combines with J gene TRBJ2-1, with TRBD2 as a possible D gene (6 bases). The CDR3 reads CASSLAEGPSSYNEQFF. The CDR3 DNA is TGTGCCAGCAGCTTAGCGGAGGGCCCCAGCTCCTACAATGAGCAGTTCTTC.